This T cell receptor beta chain is from a study of blood T cell repertoires in COVID-19 (TCRdb year 2020). Study-level background: Samples from collaborators originated in the United States, Italy and Spain and spanned both the acute and convalescent phases of COVID-19. The material from the prospective study consisted of cDNA or gDNA derived from T cells, B-cell-depleted T cells, or PBMCs. Deeply sampled blood TCRbeta repertoires from subjects exposed to, actively infected with, or recovered from COVID-19 were included in the dataset. A freely available public database, intended as a resource for researchers studying the immune response to SARS-CoV-2, is where the repertoires were released. Samples came from the ongoing ImmuneRACE study (first 160 participants) plus 1,254 subjects from 6 global collaborators. A de-identified subject ID, COVID-19 status, age in years and sex were almost always included in the sample metadata. HLA class I and class II types, where available, came from metadata supplied by the sample provider rather than from assay-based typing. Summary of the overall study and its limitations: The quantity of clinical and demographic metadata differed by source and by participant and was supplied without curation.

TCRbeta CDR3 regions were amplified from genomic DNA using the immunoSEQ Assay, a bias-controlled multiplex PCR. On the authors' methods: The number of nucleated cells in each sample was estimated from the amplification of reference gene primers within the assay. Sequence reads were collapsed and filtered to measure the absolute abundance of every unique TCRbeta CDR3 rearrangement. For each sample, productive Simpson clonality was calculated as the square root of Simpson's diversity index over productive rearrangements. Held by TCRdb, this immuneACCESS table contains in-frame sequences only and omits some clones. Under half of the omission traces to an unresolved V gene where checked; the cause of the rest is unknown. Clone size and V and J calls were adopted from that table, with D and trimming inferred from the DNA. The sample data list some 320,000 clones, and approximately 88% of these were observed just once. Roughly 5.3% of the sample is held by the ten biggest clonotypes.

Participants in the prospective study were enrolled through a virtual design, were aged about 18 to 89 years, and lived in about two dozen United States geographic areas. To assign participants to cohorts, the prospective study relied on clinical history that participants themselves reported in a screening survey and a study questionnaire. For ImmuneRACE Cohort 3, a participant was defined as recovered based on two consecutive negative NP/OP PCR tests, clearance by a healthcare professional, or resolution of symptoms. In the prospective study, mobile phlebotomists collected whole blood, serum and a nasopharyngeal or oropharyngeal swab from each participant. Over a roughly two-month period, participants in the prospective study had the option of providing additional blood draws and questionnaires. Before DNA extraction, prospective study blood samples were shipped either frozen or at room temperature.

Spanning cysteine to phenylalanine, the CDR3 consists of 17 amino acids. Only the CDR3 region is kept as DNA, spanning 51 bases read in frame from base 1. Trimmed from V: 1 base; trimmed from J: 2 bases; junction bases lacking a gene match: 8. CDR1 and CDR2 (SGHTA, FQGNSA) derive from the germline V gene. This clone was seen more than once but under ten times. Which antigen it targets is not known. Nothing much larger sits one base from this clone, and base qualities are not available. This chain joins TRBV7-2 to TRBJ2-1; 7 nucleotides in the junction match TRBD2. Material for sequencing was PBMCs or T cells enriched from blood (not recorded which). This TCR derives from a man in his sixties who had recovered from COVID-19. CDR3 sequence: CASSLGGSRATYNEQFF. The nucleotide sequence is given as TGTGCCAGCAGCTTAGGCGGGAGTAGGGCAACCTACAATGAGCAGTTCTTC.